This is a list of T cell receptor beta chains from one sample in a study of T cells in narcolepsy. Clones were sequenced by immunoSEQ multiplex PCR, and TCRdb holds only the in-frame ones, with some missing. The data show roughly 13,000 clones, roughly 89% seen once. The sample was CD45RA- memory CD4+ T cells from PBMCs. These receptors were taken from a human donor with narcolepsy. Both conserved end residues are part of each CDR3. The order of the fields is V gene, J gene, D gene, clone size, CDR3 DNA, CDR3 protein. D genes are given only for firm matches. A row's size may be missing; if present it is once, few, many or a size class.

v_gene: TRBV11-2
j_gene: TRBJ1-4
d_gene: NA
abundance: NA
CDR3nt: TGTGCCAGCAGCTTAGGGCGCAGGGGTAATGATGAAAAACTGTTTTTT
CDR3aa: CASSLGRRGNDEKLFF

v_gene: TRBV7-2
j_gene: TRBJ1-1
d_gene: NA
abundance: NA
CDR3nt: TGTGCCAGCAGCCTCAGGGGGAACACTGAAGCTTTCTTT
CDR3aa: CASSLRGNTEAFF

v_gene: TRBV18
j_gene: TRBJ2-3
d_gene: NA
abundance: NA
CDR3nt: TGTGCCAGCTCACAAGACTACGACACAGATACGCAGTATTTT
CDR3aa: CASSQDYDTDTQYF

v_gene: TRBV29-1
j_gene: TRBJ1-1
d_gene: NA
abundance: NA
CDR3nt: TGCAGCGTTTTCCGGGACTCCAGTGGAACTGAAGCTTTCTTT
CDR3aa: CSVFRDSSGTEAFF

v_gene: TRBV5-4
j_gene: TRBJ2-1
d_gene: TRBD2
abundance: NA
CDR3nt: TGTGCCAGCAACGTCCTAGCGGGAGAAAATGAGCAGTTCTTC
CDR3aa: CASNVLAGENEQFF

v_gene: TRBV7-6
j_gene: TRBJ2-5
d_gene: NA
abundance: NA
CDR3nt: TGTGCCAGCAGCTCGTACAAGTCTTGGGAGCAGTACTTC
CDR3aa: CASSSYKSWEQYF

v_gene: TRBV15
j_gene: TRBJ1-5
d_gene: TRBD1
abundance: NA
CDR3nt: TGTGCCACCAGCAGATCAGGGACAGGGAACAATCAGCCCCAGCATTTT
CDR3aa: CATSRSGTGNNQPQHF

v_gene: TRBV5-1
j_gene: TRBJ2-2
d_gene: NA
abundance: NA
CDR3nt: TGCGCCAGCAGCCTCCCGGGGGGTGGACAGAACACCGGGGGGCTGTTTTTT
CDR3aa: CASSLPGGGQNTGGLFF

v_gene: TRBV9
j_gene: TRBJ1-5
d_gene: TRBD1
abundance: NA
CDR3nt: TGTGCCAGCAGCGTTGGACAGGGCAATCAGCCCCAGCATTTT
CDR3aa: CASSVGQGNQPQHF

v_gene: TRBV15
j_gene: TRBJ1-4
d_gene: NA
abundance: NA
CDR3nt: TGTGCCACCAGTCGGTGGAGGGGCGTCCCAGGAAATGAAAAACTGTTTTTT
CDR3aa: CATSRWRGVPGNEKLFF

v_gene: TRBV15
j_gene: TRBJ2-5
d_gene: NA
abundance: NA
CDR3nt: TGTGCCACCAGCAGCCGGGCGGGCGGAGAGACCCAGTACTTC
CDR3aa: CATSSRAGGETQYF

v_gene: TRBV7-2
j_gene: TRBJ1-6
d_gene: NA
abundance: NA
CDR3nt: TGTGCCAGCAGCTTATGGAGCTCCTATAATTCACCCCTCCACTTT
CDR3aa: CASSLWSSYNSPLHF

v_gene: TRBV5-8
j_gene: TRBJ2-7
d_gene: NA
abundance: NA
CDR3nt: TGTGCCAGCAGCGCCGGGACTCTTTACGAGCAGTACTTC
CDR3aa: CASSAGTLYEQYF

v_gene: TRBV10-3
j_gene: TRBJ2-1
d_gene: TRBD2
abundance: NA
CDR3nt: TGTGCCACCGCCCGGGGGGACTCCTACAATGAGCAGTTCTTC
CDR3aa: CATARGDSYNEQFF

v_gene: TRBV23-1
j_gene: TRBJ1-5
d_gene: NA
abundance: NA
CDR3nt: TGCGCCAGCAGTCATTCAGGGTGTTATTGCAATCAGCCCCAGCATTTT
CDR3aa: CASSHSGCYCNQPQHF

v_gene: TRBV9
j_gene: TRBJ1-1
d_gene: TRBD1
abundance: NA
CDR3nt: TGTGCCAGCAGTACAGGGGTCGGCACTGAAGCTTTCTTT
CDR3aa: CASSTGVGTEAFF

v_gene: TRBV6-5
j_gene: TRBJ1-2
d_gene: TRBD1
abundance: NA
CDR3nt: TGTGCCAGCAGTCCCACTGGACAGGGTCTCTATGGCTACACCTTC
CDR3aa: CASSPTGQGLYGYTF

v_gene: TRBV9
j_gene: TRBJ2-1
d_gene: TRBD1
abundance: NA
CDR3nt: TGTGCCAGCAGCGACAGGGGGCGAGAGCAGTTCTTC
CDR3aa: CASSDRGREQFF

v_gene: TRBV28
j_gene: TRBJ2-4
d_gene: TRBD2
abundance: NA
CDR3nt: TGTGCCAGCAGCACCCGGGGACTAGCGGGAGGGTTGGCCAAAAACATTCAGTACTTC
CDR3aa: CASSTRGLAGGLAKNIQYF

v_gene: TRBV6-5
j_gene: TRBJ2-7
d_gene: NA
abundance: NA
CDR3nt: TGTGCCAGCAGCCGGGACTCGGAAGAGCAGTACTTC
CDR3aa: CASSRDSEEQYF

v_gene: TRBV27
j_gene: TRBJ1-3
d_gene: NA
abundance: NA
CDR3nt: TGTGCCAGCAGTTCCCTCCTCCGGGACTCTTATCGCACCATATATTTT
CDR3aa: CASSSLLRDSYRTIYF

v_gene: TRBV5-1
j_gene: TRBJ2-6
d_gene: NA
abundance: NA
CDR3nt: TGCGCCAGCAGACCAATCAGCTCTGGGGCCAACGTCCTGACTTTC
CDR3aa: CASRPISSGANVLTF

v_gene: TRBV19
j_gene: TRBJ2-7
d_gene: NA
abundance: NA
CDR3nt: TGTGCCAGTAAATCCACGAGCTCCTACGAGCAGTACTTC
CDR3aa: CASKSTSSYEQYF

v_gene: TRBV4-2
j_gene: TRBJ2-1
d_gene: TRBD2
abundance: NA
CDR3nt: TGTGCCAGCAGCCCGCGGGTGGCGGGAGGGGCCAATGAGCAGTTCTTC
CDR3aa: CASSPRVAGGANEQFF

v_gene: TRBV4-1
j_gene: TRBJ1-3
d_gene: NA
abundance: once
CDR3nt: TGCGCCAGCAGCCAAACGGGTCTCCCTGGAAACACCATATATTTT
CDR3aa: CASSQTGLPGNTIYF

v_gene: TRBV6-1
j_gene: TRBJ2-1
d_gene: NA
abundance: NA
CDR3nt: TGTGCCAGCAGTGATTTACCAGAAAATTACAATGAGCAGTTCTTC
CDR3aa: CASSDLPENYNEQFF

v_gene: TRBV14
j_gene: TRBJ2-7
d_gene: TRBD2
abundance: NA
CDR3nt: TGTGCCAGCAGCCAAGATGGTAGCGGGCTCTACGAGCAGTACTTC
CDR3aa: CASSQDGSGLYEQYF

v_gene: TRBV7-2
j_gene: TRBJ2-5
d_gene: TRBD2
abundance: NA
CDR3nt: TGTGCCAGCAACCTAGCGGGAGTAGAGACCCAGTACTTC
CDR3aa: CASNLAGVETQYF

v_gene: TRBV28
j_gene: TRBJ2-7
d_gene: TRBD1
abundance: NA
CDR3nt: TGTGCCAGCAGTATATCTCCGGGACAGGGGGTTTACTACGAGCAGTACTTC
CDR3aa: CASSISPGQGVYYEQYF

v_gene: TRBV7-6
j_gene: TRBJ2-7
d_gene: TRBD1
abundance: once
CDR3nt: TGTGCCAGCAGCGAGGGACAGGGGAGCGAGCAGTACTTC
CDR3aa: CASSEGQGSEQYF